The 18 T cell receptor beta chains reported below all come from one sample, sequenced in a study of T cell clones after liver transplantation. Data came from immunoSEQ multiplex PCR; TCRdb stores just in-frame clones and leaves some out. The sample gives around 97,000 clones, around four fifths of which show up once; approximately 3% is in the top ten. Source: CD4+ T cells from blood, taken approximately 50 months after liver transplant. These receptor sequences come from a human patient who received a liver transplant. Some T cells here may be from the graft donor.

The chain joins TRBV2 to TRBJ1-1; 8 bases match TRBD1. V lost 7 bases, J lost 6 bases, and 7 bases stayed unmatched. The CDR3 has 13 amino acids. Germline loops: CDR1 SNHLY, CDR2 FYNNEI. The CDR3 DNA is TGTGCCAGCACCCAGGACAGGGAGGCTGAAGCTTTCTTT. Its protein is CASTQDREAEAFF.

This rearrangement joins TRBV19 to TRBJ1-2; D gene uncertain. This CDR3 has 13 amino acids. V was clipped by 1 base and J by 0 bases, with 3 bases between them. Germline loops: CDR1 LNHDA, CDR2 SQIVND (reference sequence). CDR3 coding DNA: TGTGCCAGTAGTATAGCCGCTAACTATGGCTACACCTTC. Translation: CASSIAANYGYTF.

This sequence joins TRBV5-4 and TRBJ1-2, with 11 bases lining up with TRBD1. The germline gives CDR1 SGHNT, CDR2 YYREEE (reference sequence). V shed 5 bases, J shed 4 bases, and the junction held 7 bases outside the gene matches. The CDR3 has 15 residues. CDR3 nucleotides: TGTGCCAGCAGTTGGACCGGGACAGGGGGCTATGGCTACACCTTC. Protein sequence: CASSWTGTGGYGYTF.

The rearrangement links TRBV30 to TRBJ1-1; unclear D gene. From germline, CDR1 is GTSNPN and CDR2 SVGIG (reference sequence). V shed 4 bases and J shed 7 bases, with 16 bases lying between them. This CDR3 has 13 residues. The CDR3 bases are TGTGCCTGGAATCGTGGCCGGGCCCTTGAAGCTTTCTTT. Translating gives CAWNRGRALEAFF.

This sequence joins TRBV10-3 and TRBJ2-7; the D gene could be TRBD1 or TRBD2 (5 bases each). The CDR3 is 13 residues long. Trimming cost V 0 bases and J 12 bases, with 15 bases left between them. Germline V gives CDR1 ENHRY, CDR2 SYGVKD. CDR3 loop: CAISESVVGERYF. As DNA, the CDR3 is TGTGCCATCAGTGAGTCGGTTGTGGGGGAACGGTACTTC.

The chain carries TRBV5-6 and TRBJ2-5; D may be TRBD2 (5 bases). The V and J ends lost 4 bases and 2 bases respectively, with 12 bases between them. The CDR3 is 14 amino acids. The germline CDR1 and CDR2 sequences are SGHDT and YYEEEE. The CDR3 loop reads CASSPVGSQETQYF. The CDR3 DNA reads TGTGCCAGCAGCCCGGTGGGGAGTCAAGAGACCCAGTACTTC.

V and J are TRBV25-1 and TRBJ2-5; a weak D match, TRBD2 (5 bases). The CDR3 is made up of 14 amino acids. Trimming took 4 bases from V and 4 from J, leaving 13 bases between them. In germline, CDR1 is MGHDK, CDR2 SYGVNS. CDR3 region: CASSAFLGGETQYF. CDR3 DNA: TGTGCCAGCAGTGCTTTTCTAGGAGGAGAGACCCAGTACTTC.

This rearrangement joins TRBV4-1 to TRBJ1-5, with 7 bases matching TRBD1. V gave up 2 bases and J gave up 5 bases; unmatched junction bases: 3. The CDR3 has 14 residues. The germline CDR1 and CDR2 sequences are MGHRA and YSYEKL. The CDR3 nucleotides read TGCGCCAGCAGCCAAACAGGGGCGCATCAGCCCCAGCATTTT. Encoded protein: CASSQTGAHQPQHF.

This sequence joins TRBV7-6 and TRBJ1-6, with 12 bases fitting TRBD1. Germline V gene sequence: CDR1 SGHVS, CDR2 FNYEAQ. The CDR3 totals 15 residues. V trimming: 3 bases; J trimming: 10 bases; junction bases outside the gene matches: 4. For the CDR3, the DNA is TGTGCCAGCAGCTTGGGACAGGGGGCAGGATCACCCCTCCACTTT. This encodes CASSLGQGAGSPLHF.

The chain is built from TRBV5-1 and TRBJ2-7, with D tentatively TRBD1 (5 bases). The CDR3 length is 15 residues. CDR1 SGHRS and CDR2 YFSETQ come from the germline V gene. Between the trimmed V and J ends, which lost 0 bases and 4 bases, there was a span of 14 bases. The CDR3, as DNA: TGCGCCAGCAGCTTGGAGTCAGGGAAAGGGTACGAGCAGTACTTC. Its protein is CASSLESGKGYEQYF.

This chain links TRBV2 with TRBJ1-1, with a weak D call TRBD1 (6 bases). V shed 5 bases and J shed 8 bases, with 15 bases lying between them. In germline, CDR1 is SNHLY, CDR2 FYNNEI. This CDR3 comprises 13 residues. CDR3 DNA sequence: TGTGCCAGCAGTCGGAACAGGGCGGAAGAAGCTTTCTTT. This gives the protein CASSRNRAEEAFF.

This chain uses TRBV4-1 with TRBJ1-5, with D perhaps matching TRBD1 (6 bases). There are 18 residues in the CDR3. Germline loops: CDR1 MGHRA, CDR2 YSYEKL. Deletions cut 1 base from V and 5 bases from J, with 21 bases between. The CDR3 nucleotides are TGCGCCAGCAGCCAAGCAGGGCGGAGGGGGGGGAGACATCAGCCCCAGCATTTT. Translating it yields CASSQAGRRGGRHQPQHF.

Only a few counts were recorded for this clone. V and J are TRBV10-2 and TRBJ2-1; 9 bases agree with TRBD2. CDR1 is WSHSY and CDR2 is SAAADI in the germline V gene. J gave up 7 bases and V 2 bases, and 9 bases lay outside the gene matches. There are 16 residues in the CDR3. The CDR3 bases are TGCGCCAGCAGTGAGCGGGGACTAGCTGGGGGGAATGAGCAGTTCTTC. Protein sequence: CASSERGLAGGNEQFF.

V and J are TRBV4-2 and TRBJ1-1; 11 nucleotides line up with TRBD1. The CDR3 is 15 residues long. Germline CDR1 reads LGHNA; CDR2 reads YNFKEQ. V shed 2 bases, J shed 8 bases, and the junction held 7 bases outside the gene matches. Here the CDR3 reads CASSQSRDRGVEAFF. The DNA of the CDR3 is TGTGCCAGCAGCCAATCCCGGGACAGGGGGGTGGAAGCTTTCTTT.

The CDR3 nucleotides are TGCGCCAGCAGCCCCTTGAGCCGGGGGGCCAGCACAGATACGCAGTATTTT. It codes for CASSPLSRGASTDTQYF. The rearrangement links TRBV5-1 to TRBJ2-3; TRBD2 might be the D (7 bases). The V and J ends lost 4 bases and 0 bases respectively, with 18 bases between them. Per the germline V gene, CDR1 is SGHRS and CDR2 is YFSETQ. CDR3 size: 17 residues.

This clone was counted a single time. V usage is TRBV2 and J usage is TRBJ2-1; TRBD1 matches at 7 bases. CDR1 and CDR2 from the germline V gene are SNHLY and FYNNEI. The CDR3 loop spans 15 amino acids. V lost 1 base and J lost 8; bases outside the gene matches: 8. The CDR3: CASSEERGLQYEQFF. In nucleotides, the CDR3 is TGTGCCAGCAGTGAAGAAAGGGGGCTTCAATATGAGCAGTTCTTC.

This clone was recorded once. This sequence joins TRBV9 and TRBJ1-6; 8 bases are shared with TRBD1. The junction had 11 bases not matched to a gene; V was cut back by 5 bases and J by 7 bases. The germline V gene has CDR1 SGDLS and CDR2 YYNGEE. The CDR3 is 16 residues long. The CDR3 coding sequence is TGTGCCAGCAGTAGAGGAAACAGGGGGGGAAATTCACCCCTCCACTTT. Residues: CASSRGNRGGNSPLHF.

V and J are TRBV28 and TRBJ1-1; the D is unclear. Germline-derived CDR1 and CDR2 are MDHEN and SYDVKM. Between the trimmed V and J ends, which lost 7 bases and 1 base, there was a span of 7 bases. The CDR3 is 12 residues long. CDR3 coding DNA: TGTGCCAGCATCCAACCGAACACTGAAGCTTTCTTT. Translating gives CASIQPNTEAFF.